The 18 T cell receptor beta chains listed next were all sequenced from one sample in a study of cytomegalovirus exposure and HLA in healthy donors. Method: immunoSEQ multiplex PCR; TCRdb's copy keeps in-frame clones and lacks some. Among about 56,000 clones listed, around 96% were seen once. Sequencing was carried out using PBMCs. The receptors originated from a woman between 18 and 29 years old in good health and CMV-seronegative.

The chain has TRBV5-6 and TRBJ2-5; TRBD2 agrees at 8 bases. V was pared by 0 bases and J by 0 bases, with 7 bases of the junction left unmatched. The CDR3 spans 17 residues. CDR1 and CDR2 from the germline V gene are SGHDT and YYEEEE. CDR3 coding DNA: TGTGCCAGCAGCTTGGTTCGAGCGGGGGTCGACCAAGAGACCCAGTACTTC. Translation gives CASSLVRAGVDQETQYF.

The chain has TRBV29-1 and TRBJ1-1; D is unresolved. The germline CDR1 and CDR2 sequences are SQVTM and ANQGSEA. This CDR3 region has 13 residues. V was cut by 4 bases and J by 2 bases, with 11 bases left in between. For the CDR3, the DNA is TGCAGCGTTGCTGGCGGCCCCAACACTGAAGCTTTCTTT. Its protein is CSVAGGPNTEAFF.

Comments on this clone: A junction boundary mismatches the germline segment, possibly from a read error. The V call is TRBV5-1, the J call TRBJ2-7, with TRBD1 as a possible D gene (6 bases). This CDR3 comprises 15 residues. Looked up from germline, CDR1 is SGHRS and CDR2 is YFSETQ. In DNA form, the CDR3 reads TGCGCCAGCAGCCAGGATGTGACAGGACCACGCTTGTCCGTCTTC. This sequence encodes CASSQDVTGPRLSVF.

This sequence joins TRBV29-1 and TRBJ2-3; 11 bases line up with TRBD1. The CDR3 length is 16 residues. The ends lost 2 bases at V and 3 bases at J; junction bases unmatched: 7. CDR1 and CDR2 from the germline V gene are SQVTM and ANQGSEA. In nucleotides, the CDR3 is TGCAGCGTTGAACCCACGGACAGGGGGCGGACAGATACGCAGTATTTT. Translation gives CSVEPTDRGRTDTQYF.

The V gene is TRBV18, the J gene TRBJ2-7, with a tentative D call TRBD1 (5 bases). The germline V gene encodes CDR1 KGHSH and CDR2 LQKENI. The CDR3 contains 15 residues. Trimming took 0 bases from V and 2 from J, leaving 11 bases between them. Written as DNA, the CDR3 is TGTGCCAGCTCACCACCGGTCAGGGCCCCCTACGAGCAGTACTTC. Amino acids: CASSPPVRAPYEQYF.

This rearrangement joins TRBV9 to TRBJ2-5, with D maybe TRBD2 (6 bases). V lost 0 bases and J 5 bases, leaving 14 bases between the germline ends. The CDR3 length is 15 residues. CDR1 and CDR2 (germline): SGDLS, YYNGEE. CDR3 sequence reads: CASSVGSLAWETQYF. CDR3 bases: TGTGCCAGCAGCGTAGGTAGTCTAGCGTGGGAGACCCAGTACTTC. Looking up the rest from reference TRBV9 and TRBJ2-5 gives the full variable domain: DSGVTQTPKHLITATGQRVTLRCSPRSGDLSVYWYQQSLDQGLQFLIQYYNGEERAKGNILERFSAQQFPDLHSELNLSSLELGDSALYFCASSVGSLAWETQYFGPGTRLLVL.

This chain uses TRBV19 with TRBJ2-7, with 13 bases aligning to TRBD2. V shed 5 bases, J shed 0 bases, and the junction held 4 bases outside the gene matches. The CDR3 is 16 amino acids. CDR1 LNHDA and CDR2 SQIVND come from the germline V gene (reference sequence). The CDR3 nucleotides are TGTGCCAGTAGTCCCGGGACTAGCGGGACCTCCTACGAGCAGTACTTC. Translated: CASSPGTSGTSYEQYF.

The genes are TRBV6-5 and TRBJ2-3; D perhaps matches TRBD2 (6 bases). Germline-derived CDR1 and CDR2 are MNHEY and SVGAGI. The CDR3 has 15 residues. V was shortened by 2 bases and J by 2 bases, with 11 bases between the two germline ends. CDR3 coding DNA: TGTGCCAGCAGTTACACAGCGGGTACCACAGATACGCAGTATTTT. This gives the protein CASSYTAGTTDTQYF.

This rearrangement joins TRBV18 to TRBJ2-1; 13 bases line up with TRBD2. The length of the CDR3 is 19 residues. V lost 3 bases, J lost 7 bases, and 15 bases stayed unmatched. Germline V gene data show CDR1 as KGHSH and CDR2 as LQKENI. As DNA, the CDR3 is TGTGCCAGCTCACCTGTAACTAGCGGGAGGGGATTTGGCACGAATGAGCAGTTCTTC. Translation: CASSPVTSGRGFGTNEQFF.

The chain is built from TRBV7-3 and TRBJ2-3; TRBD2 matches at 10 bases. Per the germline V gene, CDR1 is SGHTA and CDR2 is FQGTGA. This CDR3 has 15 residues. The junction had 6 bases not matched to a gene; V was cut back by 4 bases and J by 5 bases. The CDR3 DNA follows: TGTGCCAGCAGCTCCCAAGCGGGGGGGGGAGATACGCAGTATTTT. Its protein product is CASSSQAGGGDTQYF.

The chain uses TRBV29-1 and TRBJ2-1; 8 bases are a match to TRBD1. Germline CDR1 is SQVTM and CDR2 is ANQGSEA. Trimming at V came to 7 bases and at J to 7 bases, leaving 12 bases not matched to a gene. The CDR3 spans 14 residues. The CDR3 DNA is TGCAGCGCGGGACAGGTACTTTTGGGGAATGAGCAGTTCTTC. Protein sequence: CSAGQVLLGNEQFF.

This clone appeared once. The chain's CDR3 is CASSPTGMNTEAFF. CDR3 in DNA: TGTGCCAGCTCACCGACAGGCATGAACACTGAAGCTTTCTTT. The V call is TRBV18, the J call TRBJ1-1; D is possibly TRBD1 (6 bases). The ends were cut back, 3 bases at V and 0 bases at J, with 8 bases in the middle. The germline V gene has CDR1 KGHSH and CDR2 LQKENI. This CDR3 is 14 amino acids long.

The CDR3 DNA reads as TGTGCCAGCAGCAGTAGCGGGAGGGGGTTTGAGCAGTTCTTC. Its protein is CASSSSGRGFEQFF. The chain carries TRBV9 and TRBJ2-1, with TRBD2 matching 11 bases. V lost 4 bases, J lost 9 bases, and 6 bases stayed unmatched. Germline CDR1 and CDR2: SGDLS and YYNGEE. The CDR3 runs to 14 residues. Combining the CDR3 with reference TRBV9 and TRBJ2-1 gives the whole variable domain DSGVTQTPKHLITATGQRVTLRCSPRSGDLSVYWYQQSLDQGLQFLIQYYNGEERAKGNILERFSAQQFPDLHSELNLSSLELGDSALYFCASSSSGRGFEQFFGPGTRLTVL.

The CDR3 reads CASRTGFNTGELFF. The CDR3 nucleotides are TGTGCCAGCAGAACGGGATTCAACACCGGGGAGCTGTTTTTT. The chain uses TRBV27 and TRBJ2-2, with D possibly matching TRBD2 (5 bases). Germline CDR1 MNHEY, CDR2 SMNVEV (reference sequence). The CDR3 runs to 14 residues. Trimming shortened V by 6 bases and J by 2 bases, and 10 bases separated the two germline ends.

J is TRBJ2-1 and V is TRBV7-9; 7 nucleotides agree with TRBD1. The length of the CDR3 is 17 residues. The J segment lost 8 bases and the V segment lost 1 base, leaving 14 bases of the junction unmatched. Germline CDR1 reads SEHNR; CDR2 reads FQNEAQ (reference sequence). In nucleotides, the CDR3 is TGTGCCAGCAGCTTAGGCGAAACATCAGGGGGAAGGTATGAGCAGTTCTTC. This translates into CASSLGETSGGRYEQFF.

CDR3 coding DNA: TGTGCCACCAGCAGAGGGTCCGGGACTCCCTACGAGCAGTACTTC. Translated: CATSRGSGTPYEQYF. This chain links TRBV15 with TRBJ2-7; a weak D match, TRBD2 (6 bases). The CDR3 extends over 15 amino acids. V lost 1 base, J lost 2 bases, and 12 bases lay in between. Germline values: CDR1 LNHNV, CDR2 YYDKDF (reference sequence).

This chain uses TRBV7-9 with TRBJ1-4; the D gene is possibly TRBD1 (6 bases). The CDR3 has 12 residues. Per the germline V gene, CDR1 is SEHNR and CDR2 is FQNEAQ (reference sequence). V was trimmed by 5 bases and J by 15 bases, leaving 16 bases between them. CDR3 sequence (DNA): TGTGCCAGCAGCCCCGGGAGGGGGGTTGTGTTTTTT. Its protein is CASSPGRGVVFF. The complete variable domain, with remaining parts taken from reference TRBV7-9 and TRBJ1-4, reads DTGVSQNPRHKITKRGQNVTFRCDPISEHNRLYWYRQTLGQGPEFLTYFQNEAQLEKSRLLSDRFSAERPKGSFSTLEIQRTEQGDSAMYLCASSPGRGVVFFGSGTQLSVL.

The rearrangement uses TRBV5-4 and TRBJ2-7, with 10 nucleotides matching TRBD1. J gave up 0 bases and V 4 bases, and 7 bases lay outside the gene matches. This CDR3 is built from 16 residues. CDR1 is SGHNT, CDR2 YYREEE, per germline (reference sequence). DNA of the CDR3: TGTGCCAGCAGCAGACCGGGACAGGGGAGCTCCTACGAGCAGTACTTC. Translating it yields CASSRPGQGSSYEQYF. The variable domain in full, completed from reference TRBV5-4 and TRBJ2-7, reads ETGVTQSPTHLIKTRGQQVTLRCSSQSGHNTVSWYQQALGQGPQFIFQYYREEENGRGNFPPRFSGLQFPNYSSELNVNALELDDSALYLCASSRPGQGSSYEQYFGPGTRLTVT.